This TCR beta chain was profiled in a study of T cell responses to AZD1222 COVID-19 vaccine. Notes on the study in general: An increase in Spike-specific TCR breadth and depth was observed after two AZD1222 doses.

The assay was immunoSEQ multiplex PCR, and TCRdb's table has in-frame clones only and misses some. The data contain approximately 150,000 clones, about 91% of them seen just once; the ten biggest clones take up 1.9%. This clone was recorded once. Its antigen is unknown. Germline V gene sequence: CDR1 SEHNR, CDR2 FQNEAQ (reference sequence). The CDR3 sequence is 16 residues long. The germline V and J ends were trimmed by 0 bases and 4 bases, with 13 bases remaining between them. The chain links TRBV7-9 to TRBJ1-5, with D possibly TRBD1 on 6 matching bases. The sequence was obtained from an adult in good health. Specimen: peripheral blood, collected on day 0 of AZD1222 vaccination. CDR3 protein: CASSLASLRGNQPQHF. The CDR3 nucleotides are TGTGCCAGCAGCTTAGCGTCGTTAAGGGGGAATCAGCCCCAGCATTTT.